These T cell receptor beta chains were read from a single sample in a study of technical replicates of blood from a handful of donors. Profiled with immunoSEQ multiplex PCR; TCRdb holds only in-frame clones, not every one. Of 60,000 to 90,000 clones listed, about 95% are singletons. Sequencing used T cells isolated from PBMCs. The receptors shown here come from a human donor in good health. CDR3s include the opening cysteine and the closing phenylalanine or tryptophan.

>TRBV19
CASSLTGDSNQPQHF
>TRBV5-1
CASSAVVGVESPLHF
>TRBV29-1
CSPPAGLGHPEETQYF
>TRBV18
CASSPFSEVAGELFF
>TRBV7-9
CASSPGQGLIF
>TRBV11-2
CASSPPDNESGELFF
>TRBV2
CASSEDPGLAQFF
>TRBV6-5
CASSKGARAFF
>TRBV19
CASRRLGTSFLFF
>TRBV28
CASSFSPMGTSYEQYF
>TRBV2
CATLTDTQYF
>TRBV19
CASSSFHRAGNTIYF
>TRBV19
CASSFPARDIPYNEQFF
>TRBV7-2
CASSHNEKLFF
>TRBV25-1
CASSGYSQPQHF
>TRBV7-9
CASSPDGTGPNTEAFF
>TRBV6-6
CASSQWANQETQYF
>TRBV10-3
CAIRPVAGGGTDTQYF
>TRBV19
CASSIEDRSVQYF
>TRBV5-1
CASSPGQTQETQYF